Sequencing of this T cell receptor (beta chain) was carried out in a study of CD8+ T cells in alopecia areata. At the level of the study: Oral tofacitinib, 5 to 10 mg twice daily, was given in an open-label trial. The study, taken as a whole, reports: Tofacitinib produced a significant decrease in scalp clonality and in expanded CD8+ clones among the top 100.

As to this clone: Its antigen is unknown.

Specified treatment: oral pan-JAK inhibitor, 5-10 mg twice daily. Sorting from PBMCs produced CD4+ and CD8+ T cells. RNA, once extracted, was reverse transcribed into cDNA for use as the sequencing template. Sequencing was performed with immunoSEQ multiplex PCR; in TCRdb, only in-frame clones are kept and a portion is missing. Of approximately 150,000 clones in the sample, approximately 52% were seen once. This sample comprised CD4+ T cells sorted from blood, obtained at approximately week 60, from a patient treated with tofacitinib. The receptor was isolated from a human donor with alopecia areata.

Here the CDR3 DNA reads TGTGCCAGCAGTTACCTTATCGGCGGGGGCCAAGAGACCCAGTACTTC. Translating gives CASSYLIGGGQETQYF. The V gene is TRBV6-5, the J gene TRBJ2-5; 7 bases match TRBD2. This CDR3 spans 16 amino acids. Germline V gene data show CDR1 as MNHEY and CDR2 as SVGAGI. J gave up 1 base and V 2 bases, and 7 bases lay outside the gene matches.